This T cell receptor beta chain was found in a study of blood T cell repertoires in COVID-19. The ends were cut back, 5 bases at V and 7 bases at J, with 14 bases in the middle. Germline values: CDR1 LNHDA, CDR2 SQIVND (reference sequence). This CDR3 is 13 amino acids long. Profiled with immunoSEQ multiplex PCR; TCRdb holds only in-frame clones, not every one. This sample has roughly 66,000 clones, with approximately 80% found just once. The chain couples TRBV19 to TRBJ1-2, with TRBD1 as a possible D gene (6 bases). The receptor was derived from a man aged 55-75 years with acute or convalescent COVID-19. Sequenced sample: peripheral blood. The CDR3 loop is CASSSGQYPGYTF. As DNA, the CDR3 is TGTGCCAGTAGTTCCGGACAGTATCCTGGCTACACCTTC.